The T cell receptor (beta chain) under discussion was sequenced for a study of human T cells and chemical hapten exposure (dated by TCRdb to the early 2020s). Background on the whole study: For sensitization, 2% DPC in acetone was applied to an approximately 2 cm by approximately 2 cm area of upper inner arm skin. Patients additionally received weekly therapeutic DPC doses to the scalp throughout the approximately 25-week study period. Patch testing was performed on the upper back with Finn chambers containing 0.01% DPC, and the patch tests were scored after 6 days according to International Contact Dermatitis Research Group standards. The mostly female patient cohort included alopecia areata with under or over 50% scalp involvement, alopecia totalis and alopecia universalis. Libraries were combined into a pool for sequencing, and differences in TCR yield between samples came mainly from small differences in library volumes within the pool. This study followed changes in the peripheral blood TCR repertoire in vivo during primary and secondary sensitization of alopecia patients to the hapten diphenylcyclopropenone (DPC). Blood samples were taken from patients before sensitization (week 0) and at 2, 6 and about 24 weeks after DPC sensitization. Roughly 30 alopecia patients provided blood for TCR sequencing at one to four time points (pre-sensitization, 2, 6 and 24 weeks).

What the work shows at the level of the full study, not this receptor alone: Patch test score correlated positively with the number of PT1 expanded TCRs, reaching significance at thresholds 8, 16 and 32 but not at 4. Because all patients had alopecia, a presumed autoimmune disease, the immune response of the patients might differ from that of healthy individuals. Significantly more large CDR3 similarity clusters were formed by expanded TCRs than by pre-sensitization or healthy control sets, consistent with antigen-driven responses. After repeated subsampling, the strength of the expansion versus patch-test correlation and the threshold at which it became significant changed. No change with DPC sensitization was found in the number of TCRs above 1 in 1000 frequency, and no evidence of global repertoire structure alterations was found.

Measured from the cysteine to the phenylalanine, the CDR3 is 14 residues long. CDR3 DNA only is kept here, 42 bases in frame from base 1. The V and J ends are trimmed by 1 base and 7 bases, leaving 13 bases between them. CDR1 and CDR2 (SGHVS, FQNEAQ) derive from the germline V gene. The library was produced with RACE. Sequencing took place on a NextSeq 500. During library preparation, unique molecular identifiers were attached to individual cDNA molecules so that TCRs could be counted quantitatively and reproducibly. Each blood RNA sample was used to sequence both TCR alpha and TCR beta chains. In the authors' own workflow: A median of around 100,000 TCRs per sample was observed, with a range of about 20,000 to 750,000. The Decombinator software suite was used to annotate V, J and CDR3 in the TCR reads. For PS versus PT1 abundance plots, all samples were subsampled to the same number of TCRs (28,000). Expanded TCRs were defined as absent before sensitization and observed at least eight times at the 2-week time point. Through fastp at Q25 and MiXCR, TCRdb rebuilt clones from the public reads, retaining in-frame beta chains. Each entry merges the rows of one CDR3 protein and shows their most common DNA and genes. The V and J calls were not made by the authors but by TCRdb's processing. The sample table lists more than 100,000 distinct CDR3 sequences, over 9% of them with a count of one. Of the sample, approximately 2.5% is held by the ten largest clones.

Interpreted using the paper, the time point label stands for: patch test 3, about 24 weeks after DPC sensitization. The treatment or condition label on this specimen signifies: therapeutic diphenylcyclopropenone sensitization with weekly scalp DPC. Blood at each patch-test visit was drawn before the patch test was applied. Eligible patients were aged 18 to 70, diagnosed with alopecia, deemed suitable for DPC therapy, and excluded if pregnant. Unfractionated whole blood was collected in Tempus Blood RNA tubes, and total RNA was extracted from that blood. Many counts were recorded for this clonotype. This clone's antigen is unknown. No qualities accompany the bases; no much larger clone lies one base away.

The sequenced sample was whole blood, obtained in connection with sensitization to the hapten diphenylcyclopropenone (DPC). This sequence uses TRBV7-8 and TRBJ2-5; a confident D gene designation cannot be given. The TCR originated in a woman in her forties or fifties with alopecia areata. Some clones in this sample may be carry-over from other donors' samples. The DNA is TGTGCCAGCAGCTTAGTTCTAGGTCGGGCGACCCAGTACTTC. This yields the protein CASSLVLGRATQYF. Beyond the CDR3, the reference TRBV7-8 and TRBJ2-5 genes provide the residues; the full variable domain reads: GAGVSQSPRYKVAKRGQDVALRCDPISGHVSLFWYQQALGQGPEFLTYFQNEAQLDKSGLPSDRFFAERPEGSVSTLKIQRTQQEDSAVYLCASSLVLGRATQYFGPGTRLLVL.